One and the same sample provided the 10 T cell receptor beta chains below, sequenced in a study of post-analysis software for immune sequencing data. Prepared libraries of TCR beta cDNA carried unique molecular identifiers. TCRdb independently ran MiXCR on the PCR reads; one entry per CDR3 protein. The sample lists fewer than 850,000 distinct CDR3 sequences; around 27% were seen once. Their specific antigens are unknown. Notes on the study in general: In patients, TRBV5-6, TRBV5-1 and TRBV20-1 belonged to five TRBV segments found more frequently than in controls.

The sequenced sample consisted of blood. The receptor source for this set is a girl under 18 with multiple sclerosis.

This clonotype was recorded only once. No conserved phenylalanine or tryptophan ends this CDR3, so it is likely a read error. The CDR3 coding sequence is TGTGCCAGCAGGGGCTGGGGTACTAGCAATCAGCCCCAGCATGTT. Translating it yields CASRGWGTSNQPQHV. The rearrangement links TRBV5-6 to TRBJ1-5; D is unresolved. This CDR3 has 15 amino acids. Germline assignment: CDR1 SGHDT and CDR2 YYEEEE. Trimming pared 5 bases from V and 0 bases from J, leaving 12 bases between.

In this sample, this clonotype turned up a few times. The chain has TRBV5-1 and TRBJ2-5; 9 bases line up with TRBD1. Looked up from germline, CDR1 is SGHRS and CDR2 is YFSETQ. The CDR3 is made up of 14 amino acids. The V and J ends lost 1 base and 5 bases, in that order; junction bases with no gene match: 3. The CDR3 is CASSLMGQGETQYF. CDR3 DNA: TGCGCCAGCAGCTTGATGGGACAGGGTGAGACCCAGTACTTC.

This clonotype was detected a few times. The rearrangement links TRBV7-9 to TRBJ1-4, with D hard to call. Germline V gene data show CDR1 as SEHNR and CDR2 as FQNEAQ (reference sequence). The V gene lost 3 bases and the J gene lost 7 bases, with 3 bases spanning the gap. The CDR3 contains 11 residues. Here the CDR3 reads CASSFTEKLFF. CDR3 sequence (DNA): TGTGCCAGCAGCTTTACTGAAAAACTGTTTTTT.

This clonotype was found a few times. The CDR3 region is CASSLGTGLAGDGTDTQYF. DNA of the CDR3: TGTGCCAGCAGCTTAGGAACGGGACTAGCGGGAGATGGCACAGATACGCAGTATTTT. V and J are TRBV7-2 and TRBJ2-3; TRBD2 agrees at 14 bases. Trimming cost V 1 base and J 1 base; bases outside gene matches: 7. The germline gives CDR1 SGHTA, CDR2 FQGNSA. CDR3 size: 19 residues.

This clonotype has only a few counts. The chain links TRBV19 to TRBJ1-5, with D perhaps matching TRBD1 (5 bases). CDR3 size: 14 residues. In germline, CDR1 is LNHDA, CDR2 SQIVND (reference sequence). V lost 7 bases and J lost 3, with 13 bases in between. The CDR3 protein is CASKRQQINQPQHF. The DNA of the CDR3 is TGTGCCAGTAAACGACAGCAAATCAATCAGCCCCAGCATTTT.

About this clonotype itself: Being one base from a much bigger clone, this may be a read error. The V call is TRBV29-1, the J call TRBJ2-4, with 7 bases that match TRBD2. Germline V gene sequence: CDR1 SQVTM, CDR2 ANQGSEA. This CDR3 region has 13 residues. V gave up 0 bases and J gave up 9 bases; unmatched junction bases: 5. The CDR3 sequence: CSVEDGGLSIQYF. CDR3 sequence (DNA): TGCAGCGTTGAAGATGGGGGACTAAGCATTCAGTACTTC.

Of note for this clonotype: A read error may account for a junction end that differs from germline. The CDR3 coding sequence is TGCAGTGCCCACAGGGCTGGGGCCAACGTCCGGACTTTC. As protein: CSAHRAGANVRTF. The chain combines TRBV20-1 with TRBJ2-6, with D possibly being TRBD1 (6 bases). This CDR3 is built from 13 residues. Germline V lookup: CDR1 DFQATT, CDR2 SNEGSKA (reference sequence).

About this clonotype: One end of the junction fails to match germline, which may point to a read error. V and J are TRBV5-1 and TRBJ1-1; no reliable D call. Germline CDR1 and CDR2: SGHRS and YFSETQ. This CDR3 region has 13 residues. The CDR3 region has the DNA TGTGCCAGCAGCCTCGGATCGAACACTGAAGCTTTCTTT. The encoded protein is CASSLGSNTEAFF.

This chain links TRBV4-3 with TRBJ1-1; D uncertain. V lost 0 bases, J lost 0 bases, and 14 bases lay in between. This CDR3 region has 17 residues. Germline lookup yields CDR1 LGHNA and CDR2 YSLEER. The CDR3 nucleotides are TGCGCCAGCAGCCAAGAGGCACGGGGTGTACTGAACACTGAAGCTTTCTTT. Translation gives CASSQEARGVLNTEAFF.

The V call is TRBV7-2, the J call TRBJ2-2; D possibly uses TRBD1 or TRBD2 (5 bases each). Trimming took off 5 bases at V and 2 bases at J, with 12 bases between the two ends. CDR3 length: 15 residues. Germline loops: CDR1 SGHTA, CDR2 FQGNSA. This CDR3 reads CASSPGDGNTGELFF. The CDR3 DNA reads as TGTGCCAGCAGCCCCGGGGACGGTAACACCGGGGAGCTGTTTTTT.